These 6 T cell receptor beta chains were all obtained from the same sample, sequenced in a study of T cells in Graves' hyperthyroidism and ophthalmopathy. The source material, RNA transcripts, was used to amplify TCR beta CDR3 regions. RT-PCR in the first round (using the HTBI primer set) targeted the TCR CDR3. TCRdb independently ran MiXCR on the multiplex PCR reads; one entry per CDR3 protein. The profile shows 500,000 to 600,000 distinct CDR3 sequences, approximately 49% of them singletons. Sequencing was carried out using peripheral blood or thyroid tissue (not recorded which). Every receptor here comes from an adult woman with Graves' disease, either hyperthyroidism or ophthalmopathy (not recorded which).

This clonotype has a handful of counts. The chain uses TRBV7-9 and TRBJ2-6, with a possible D match to TRBD2 (5 bases). The germline CDR1 and CDR2 sequences are SEHNR and FQNEAQ (reference sequence). Trimming removed 0 bases from V and 0 bases from J, with 12 bases in between. The CDR3 is 18 residues long. The CDR3: CASSLAPGSSSGANVLTF. The CDR3 DNA sequence: TGTGCCAGCAGCTTAGCGCCGGGATCCAGCTCTGGGGCCAACGTCCTGACTTTC. The whole variable domain, remainder taken from reference TRBV7-9 and TRBJ2-6, is DTGVSQNPRHKITKRGQNVTFRCDPISEHNRLYWYRQTLGQGPEFLTYFQNEAQLEKSRLLSDRFSAERPKGSFSTLEIQRTEQGDSAMYLCASSLAPGSSSGANVLTFGAGSRLTVL.

This clonotype has a count of ten or more. J is TRBJ1-3 and V is TRBV20-1, with D perhaps matching TRBD1 (6 bases). This CDR3 contains 14 residues. Germline V gives CDR1 DFQATT, CDR2 SNEGSKA (reference sequence). V shed 3 bases and J shed 2 bases, with 11 bases lying between them. The CDR3 DNA sequence: TGCAGTGCTAGGCCGGGGGGGCCTGGAAACACCATATATTTT. Amino acids: CSARPGGPGNTIYF.

This clonotype was observed a few times. J is TRBJ1-4 and V is TRBV25-1, with D possibly being TRBD1 (6 bases). There are 15 residues in the CDR3. Trimming took off 1 base at V and 3 bases at J, with 9 bases between the two ends. Germline CDR1 is MGHDK and CDR2 is SYGVNS. CDR3 region: CASSELTGSNEKLFF. In nucleotides, the CDR3 is TGTGCCAGCAGTGAATTGACAGGTTCTAATGAAAAACTGTTTTTT.

The chain links TRBV9 to TRBJ1-2, with 7 nucleotides matching TRBD1. The germline gives CDR1 SGDLS, CDR2 YYNGEE. CDR3 length equals 17 residues. V lost 4 bases and J lost 1; bases outside the gene matches: 13. The CDR3 DNA reads as TGTGCCAGCAGCCCAAGGACAGGCGAGAGGCTTAACTATGGCTACACCTTC. Translated: CASSPRTGERLNYGYTF.

This clonotype came up many times. The chain has TRBV6-1 and TRBJ1-2, with TRBD1 matching 8 bases. V dropped 3 bases and J dropped 6; count of bases not matched to a gene: 3. Germline-derived CDR1 and CDR2 are MNHNS and SASEGT. The CDR3 totals 13 residues. The CDR3 reads CASSEDREDGYTF. The CDR3 nucleotides are TGTGCCAGCAGTGAGGACAGGGAGGATGGCTACACCTTC.

This sequence joins TRBV7-9 and TRBJ2-7; TRBD1 matches at 12 bases. This CDR3 comprises 15 residues. Unmatched junction bases numbered 8, after V lost 6 bases and J lost 5 bases. Germline CDR1 SEHNR, CDR2 FQNEAQ (reference sequence). This CDR3 reads CASSAGTGGTNEQYF. In DNA, the CDR3 is TGTGCCAGCAGTGCCGGGACAGGGGGCACGAACGAGCAGTACTTC.